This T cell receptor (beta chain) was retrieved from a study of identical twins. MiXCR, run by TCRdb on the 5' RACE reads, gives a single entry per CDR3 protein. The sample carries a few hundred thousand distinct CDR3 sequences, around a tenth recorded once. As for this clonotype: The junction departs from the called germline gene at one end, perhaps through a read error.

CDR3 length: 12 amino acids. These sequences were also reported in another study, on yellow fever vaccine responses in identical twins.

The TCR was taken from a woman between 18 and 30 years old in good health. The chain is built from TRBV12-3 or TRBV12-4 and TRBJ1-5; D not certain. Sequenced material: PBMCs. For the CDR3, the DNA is TGTGCCAGCAGTTTCGCCAATCAGCCCCGGCATTTT. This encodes CASSFANQPRHF.